These 11 T cell receptor beta chains share one sample of origin, sequenced in a study of stem cell transplantation in POMP-related autoinflammatory disease. The repertoire was sequenced with immunoSEQ multiplex PCR; TCRdb's copy has only in-frame clones and lacks some. This sample has over 25,000 clones, with about 91% found just once. The sample consisted of CD4+ T cells from PBMCs, taken before stem cell transplantation. These receptors came from a human donor with POMP-related autoinflammation and immune dysregulation (PRAID).

The chain joins TRBV9 to TRBJ2-7; unclear D gene. Trimming stripped 0 bases from V and 0 bases from J, with 7 bases between. Germline V gene data show CDR1 as SGDLS and CDR2 as YYNGEE. This CDR3 region has 14 residues. CDR3 coding DNA: TGTGCCAGCAGCGTAGACCCTACCTCCTACGAGCAGTACTTC. Its translation: CASSVDPTSYEQYF.

V and J are TRBV7-3 and TRBJ1-1; D remains unclear. This CDR3 region has 14 residues. The V end was cut by 2 bases, the J end by 3 bases, with 10 bases between. Germline values: CDR1 SGHTA, CDR2 FQGTGA. The CDR3 region is CASSLGSLDTEAFF. In DNA, the CDR3 is TGTGCCAGCAGCTTAGGCTCCCTCGACACTGAAGCTTTCTTT. Combining the CDR3 with reference TRBV7-3 and TRBJ1-1 gives the whole variable domain GAGVSQTPSNKVTEKGKYVELRCDPISGHTALYWYRQSLGQGPEFLIYFQGTGAADDSGLPNDRFFAVRPEGSVSTLKIQRTERGDSAVYLCASSLGSLDTEAFFGQGTRLTVV.

The chain couples TRBV4-1 to TRBJ2-3, with 10 bases that match TRBD2. V was pared by 4 bases and J by 1 base, with 2 bases of the junction left unmatched. This CDR3 comprises 15 residues. The germline V gene has CDR1 MGHRA and CDR2 YSYEKL. In nucleotides, the CDR3 is TGCGCCAGCAGCCCTACTAGCGGGGGCACAGATACGCAGTATTTT. Amino acids: CASSPTSGGTDTQYF.

The chain links TRBV7-9 to TRBJ1-5; D may be TRBD1 (5 bases). CDR1 is SEHNR and CDR2 is FQNEAQ in the germline V gene (reference sequence). The CDR3 is made up of 13 amino acids. V was clipped by 3 bases and J by 6 bases, with 9 bases between them. CDR3 residues: CASSFGGSQPQHF. The CDR3 DNA reads TGTGCCAGCAGCTTTGGGGGAAGTCAGCCCCAGCATTTT.

This chain links TRBV6-5 with TRBJ1-5, with 7 bases that match TRBD1. The J segment lost 7 bases and the V segment lost 4 bases, leaving 10 bases of the junction unmatched. The V gene's germline CDR1 is MNHEY and CDR2 SVGAGI. The CDR3 covers 15 residues. The CDR3: CASSSLSGGRQPQHF. CDR3 coding DNA: TGTGCCAGCAGTTCCTTGTCAGGGGGAAGGCAGCCCCAGCATTTT.

V usage is TRBV5-3 and J usage is TRBJ2-7; 9 positions agree with TRBD2. TRBV5-3 is identified as an open reading frame with a role that is uncertain. With V trimmed by 4 bases and J by 6 bases, 8 bases remained unmatched. The CDR3 is 14 residues long. The CDR3 DNA follows: TGTGCCAGAAGCCTCGGGCGGGGGGGCTCCGAGCAGTACTTC. This translates into CARSLGRGGSEQYF.

The chain carries TRBV7-9 and TRBJ2-7, with D perhaps matching TRBD1 or TRBD2 (5 bases each). Germline V gene lookup returns CDR1 SEHNR and CDR2 FQNEAQ (reference sequence). V was trimmed by 5 bases and J by 4 bases, leaving 12 bases between them. This CDR3 comprises 13 residues. The CDR3 DNA reads TGTGCCAGCAGCCCGCCTGGGGGATACGAGCAGTACTTC. It specifies CASSPPGGYEQYF.

The rearrangement joins TRBV7-6 to TRBJ2-5; 14 bases line up with TRBD2. Germline CDR1 SGHVS, CDR2 FNYEAQ. Losses at the gene ends were 2 bases for V and 4 bases for J; bases not matched to a gene: 6. This CDR3 contains 17 residues. The CDR3 sequence: CASSLRLAGGPGETQYF. CDR3 nucleotide sequence: TGTGCCAGCAGCTTAAGACTAGCGGGGGGGCCGGGAGAGACCCAGTACTTC. The complete variable domain, with remaining parts taken from reference TRBV7-6 and TRBJ2-5, reads GAGVSQSPRYKVTKRGQDVALRCDPISGHVSLYWYRQALGQGPEFLTYFNYEAQQDKSGLPNDRFSAERPEGSISTLTIQRTEQRDSAMYRCASSLRLAGGPGETQYFGPGTRLLVL.

The CDR3 here is CASNRGTDGDYGYTF. CDR3 DNA: TGTGCCAGCAACCGCGGGACGGATGGCGACTATGGCTACACCTTC. The V gene is TRBV6-1, the J gene TRBJ1-2; perhaps TRBD1 as D (5 bases). Trimming took 7 bases from V and 3 from J, leaving 18 bases between them. Germline-derived CDR1 and CDR2 are MNHNS and SASEGT. CDR3 length equals 15 residues.

In the case of this clone: The same CDR3 is also encoded by other DNA sequences in this sample. The V gene is TRBV28, the J gene TRBJ2-7, with D unclear. Deletions cut 2 bases from V and 1 base from J, with 9 bases between. The CDR3 spans 14 residues. Germline values: CDR1 MDHEN, CDR2 SYDVKM. The CDR3 region has the DNA TGTGCCAGCAGTTTAGGTGGGCGTTCCTACGAGCAGTACTTC. It yields the protein CASSLGGRSYEQYF.

The count of this clone is one. The V gene is TRBV6-1, the J gene TRBJ1-5, with 7 bases fitting TRBD1. The CDR3 is 15 residues long. V shed 6 bases, J shed 4 bases, and the junction held 9 bases outside the gene matches. The V gene's germline CDR1 is MNHNS and CDR2 SASEGT. As DNA, the CDR3 is TGTGCCAGCAGCAGCCAAGACAGGGTAAATCAGCCCCAGCATTTT. It yields the protein CASSSQDRVNQPQHF.